A single sample is the source of the 13 T cell receptor beta chains below, sequenced in a study of metastatic and nonmetastatic thyroid tumors. TCRdb re-analyzed the PCR reads using MiXCR. This sample yields around 45,000 clones, of which 16% are seen a single time; about 20% belongs to the top ten. No patient had received any treatment before thyroid surgery. Sequenced material: blood. The receptor source for this set is a female donor with papillary thyroid cancer or a benign thyroid nodule (not recorded which). Some clones in this sample may be carry-over from other donors' samples.

This clone occurred a few times. The chain uses TRBV11-3 and TRBJ2-7, with 9 nucleotides matching TRBD2. The CDR3 runs to 14 residues. V was pared by 1 base and J by 5 bases, with 3 bases of the junction left unmatched. The germline V gene encodes CDR1 SGHNT and CDR2 YENEEA. The CDR3 reads CASSLGRTSDEQYF. CDR3 nucleotide sequence: TGTGCCAGCAGCTTAGGGCGGACTAGCGACGAGCAGTACTTC.

This clone was picked up many times. CDR3 DNA sequence: TGTGCTAGTGGCAGGGGTTCTGGAAACACCATATATTTT. Its protein product is CASGRGSGNTIYF. The chain has TRBV12-5 and TRBJ1-3; tentative D call: TRBD1 (6 bases). The CDR3 loop spans 13 amino acids. V lost 6 bases and J lost 1, with 7 bases in between. In germline, CDR1 is LGHNT, CDR2 FRNRAP.

This chain connects TRBV15 to TRBJ2-1; 7 nucleotides agree with TRBD1. The CDR3 length is 16 residues. The germline V gene has CDR1 LNHNV and CDR2 YYDKDF (reference sequence). J gave up 7 bases and V 0 bases, and 9 bases lay outside the gene matches. CDR3 region: CATSRDRVTGRNEQFF. CDR3 coding DNA: TGTGCCACCAGCAGAGATCGTGTGACAGGGCGTAATGAGCAGTTCTTC.

This clone was observed a few times. The chain uses TRBV3-1 and TRBJ2-3, with 11 bases fitting TRBD2. Germline lookup yields CDR1 LGHDT and CDR2 YNNKEL (reference sequence). J lost 4 bases, V lost 0 bases, and 3 bases had no gene match. The CDR3 has 16 residues. CDR3 nucleotides: TGTGCCAGCAGCCAAGACCTAGCGGGAGGCCCAGATACGCAGTATTTT. Its protein is CASSQDLAGGPDTQYF.

This clone appeared many times. The chain employs TRBV7-9 and TRBJ1-1; 8 bases align to TRBD1. Unmatched junction bases numbered 7, after V lost 5 bases and J lost 5 bases. From germline, CDR1 is SEHNR and CDR2 FQNEAQ (reference sequence). This CDR3 contains 14 residues. The CDR3 region is CASSPGGLGTEAFF. The CDR3 DNA sequence: TGTGCCAGCAGCCCAGGGGGCTTAGGGACTGAAGCTTTCTTT.

Many counts were recorded for this clone. The gene calls are TRBV3-1 and TRBJ1-5; 8 positions match TRBD1. Germline trimming cut 6 bases from V and 3 bases from J; bases unmatched to any gene: 4. The germline CDR1 and CDR2 sequences are LGHDT and YNNKEL (reference sequence). This CDR3 region has 14 residues. Here the CDR3 reads CASSRQGFNQPQHF. The CDR3 DNA reads as TGTGCCAGCAGTCGACAGGGGTTCAATCAGCCCCAGCATTTT.

This clone was detected ten times or more. The V and J genes are TRBV3-1 and TRBJ2-7; no firm D call. V was cut by 1 base and J by 1 base, with 11 bases left in between. The CDR3 spans 15 residues. CDR1 and CDR2 from the germline V gene are LGHDT and YNNKEL (reference sequence). CDR3 in amino acids: CASSQGAVTSYEQYF. In DNA form, the CDR3 reads TGTGCCAGCAGCCAAGGGGCGGTGACGTCCTACGAGCAGTACTTC.

This clone was observed many times. The V and J genes are TRBV5-1 and TRBJ2-1; the D gene could be TRBD1 or TRBD2 (5 bases each). The V end lost 4 bases, the J end lost 6 bases, and 17 bases lay between the germline ends. CDR3 size: 15 residues. The germline V gene has CDR1 SGHRS and CDR2 YFSETQ. The CDR3 coding sequence is TGCGCCAGCAGCCAGAGGGGAAGGGATGGCAATGAGCAGTTCTTC. Its protein product is CASSQRGRDGNEQFF.

This clone appeared many times. The chain recombines TRBV6-1 with TRBJ2-3, with D perhaps being TRBD1 or TRBD2 (7 bases each). Trimming pared 2 bases from V and 5 bases from J, leaving 17 bases between. CDR3 size: 16 residues. Germline lookup yields CDR1 MNHNS and CDR2 SASEGT. Here the CDR3 DNA reads TGTGCCAGCAGTGAAACGCAGGGGGGAGGGCAAGATACGCAGTATTTT. Amino acid sequence: CASSETQGGGQDTQYF.

The rearrangement uses TRBV20-1 and TRBJ2-2; 8 positions agree with TRBD2. In germline, CDR1 is DFQATT, CDR2 SNEGSKA (reference sequence). After removal of 6 bases from V and 4 bases from J, the junction contained 10 bases not matched to a gene. This CDR3 contains 15 residues. The CDR3 DNA sequence: TGCAGTGCAACTTCAGCGGGAGAGGTCACCGGGGAGCTGTTTTTT. It specifies CSATSAGEVTGELFF.

This clone was seen at least ten times. The chain recombines TRBV7-2 with TRBJ2-3; D might be TRBD2 (6 bases). CDR1 is SGHTA, CDR2 FQGNSA, per germline. With 0 bases removed from V and 13 bases from J, the gap between germline ends came to 11 bases. The CDR3 sequence is 12 residues long. The CDR3 DNA sequence: TGTGCCAGCAGCTTAGCCGCGGGGAGGAAGTATTTT. Protein: CASSLAAGRKYF.

This clone was recorded at least ten times. V gene TRBV11-2 combines with J gene TRBJ2-1; D ambiguous. Germline V gene data show CDR1 as SGHAT and CDR2 as FQNNGV. The CDR3 has 17 amino acids. Trimming cost V 0 bases and J 5 bases, with 17 bases left between them. DNA of the CDR3: TGTGCCAGCAGCTTAGATCTGCGGCGCTCTCTTCACAATGAGCAGTTCTTC. Translating gives CASSLDLRRSLHNEQFF.

The chain links TRBV6-1 to TRBJ2-3; 10 bases agree with TRBD2. Germline loops: CDR1 MNHNS, CDR2 SASEGT. Trimming cost V 4 bases and J 1 base; bases outside gene matches: 5. There are 16 residues in the CDR3. The CDR3 spells CASSVSSGSGTDTQYF. In DNA, the CDR3 is TGTGCCAGCAGTGTCTCTAGCGGGAGTGGCACAGATACGCAGTATTTT.